The 25 T cell receptor beta chains below were found in one sample sequenced in a study of pediatric ulcerative colitis. TCRdb's copy holds only in-frame clones and misses some; the assay was immunoSEQ multiplex PCR. The sample shows about 60,000 clones, 87% of them seen only once. Sequenced sample: blood. These receptors were collected from a boy younger than 18 who was a control in a study of pediatric ulcerative colitis.

The CDR3 region has the DNA TGTGCCAGCAGTTTAAAGTTTCCTAGCACAGATACGCAGTATTTT. Protein product: CASSLKFPSTDTQYF. This chain connects TRBV28 to TRBJ2-3; D unclear. CDR1 and CDR2 (germline): MDHEN, SYDVKM. The CDR3 loop spans 15 amino acids. Trimming cost V 2 bases and J 0 bases, with 9 bases left between them.

The chain combines TRBV10-3 with TRBJ2-5; D perhaps matches TRBD2 (5 bases). The CDR3 covers 15 residues. The ends were cut back, 0 bases at V and 0 bases at J, with 8 bases in the middle. The germline CDR1 and CDR2 sequences are ENHRY and SYGVKD. The DNA of the CDR3 is TGTGCCATCAGTGAGTCGACTAACTACCAAGAGACCCAGTACTTC. It specifies CAISESTNYQETQYF.

This rearrangement joins TRBV7-2 to TRBJ1-4; TRBD1 aligns across 8 bases. V gave up 3 bases and J gave up 4 bases; unmatched junction bases: 4. This CDR3 has 15 amino acids. The V gene's germline CDR1 is SGHTA and CDR2 FQGNSA. For the CDR3, the DNA is TGTGCCAGCAGCTTCGGGACAGGAAATAATGAAAAACTGTTTTTT. Its protein product is CASSFGTGNNEKLFF.

The V call is TRBV30, the J call TRBJ1-6, with a weak D call TRBD1 (5 bases). CDR3 length: 13 residues. From germline, CDR1 is GTSNPN and CDR2 SVGIG (reference sequence). V was cut by 0 bases and J by 8 bases, with 8 bases left in between. CDR3 region: CAWSVQEDSPLHF. The CDR3, as DNA: TGTGCCTGGAGTGTACAGGAAGATTCACCCCTCCACTTT.

In its sample, this clone was seen once. This chain uses TRBV29-1 with TRBJ1-2; no clear D. The CDR3 is made up of 12 amino acids. Germline CDR1 and CDR2: SQVTM and ANQGSEA. The germline V and J ends were trimmed by 7 bases and 7 bases, with 16 bases remaining between them. CDR3 protein: CSAEGTGTGYTF. CDR3 DNA sequence: TGCAGCGCAGAAGGTACGGGAACTGGCTACACCTTC.

V and J are TRBV5-5 and TRBJ1-2; D gene ambiguous. This CDR3 is 15 amino acids long. Germline V lookup: CDR1 SGHKS, CDR2 YYEKEE (reference sequence). Between the trimmed V and J ends, which lost 0 bases and 7 bases, there was a span of 16 bases. CDR3 DNA: TGTGCCAGCAGCTTGGGTGGCATTTTTTTGTCTGGCTACACCTTC. This sequence encodes CASSLGGIFLSGYTF.

The chain uses TRBV6-5 and TRBJ1-2; D is undetermined. The germline CDR1 and CDR2 sequences are MNHEY and SVGAGI. The V gene lost 2 bases and the J gene lost 3 bases, with 7 bases spanning the gap. CDR3 length: 13 amino acids. CDR3 residues: CASSYRIYYGYTF. Here the CDR3 DNA reads TGTGCCAGCAGTTACAGGATCTACTATGGCTACACCTTC.

The chain has TRBV19 and TRBJ2-7; D ambiguous. Germline-derived CDR1 and CDR2 are LNHDA and SQIVND (reference sequence). The CDR3 is 13 residues long. Trimming took off 0 bases at V and 5 bases at J, with 8 bases between the two ends. The CDR3 nucleotides read TGTGCCAGTAGTATAGATCAAGGGAACGAGCAGTACTTC. As protein: CASSIDQGNEQYF.

The gene calls are TRBV5-6 and TRBJ1-6, with a weak D call TRBD1 (5 bases). The CDR3 totals 14 residues. Germline assignment: CDR1 SGHDT and CDR2 YYEEEE. Trimming cost V 4 bases and J 10 bases, with 15 bases left between them. The CDR3, as DNA: TGTGCCAGCAGCCCGCAGGGAACGCGGTCACCCCTCCACTTT. Translating it yields CASSPQGTRSPLHF.

This chain joins TRBV25-1 and TRBJ2-7; the D gene is possibly TRBD2 (6 bases). Per the germline V gene, CDR1 is MGHDK and CDR2 is SYGVNS. CDR3 size: 13 residues. Trimming pared 5 bases from V and 4 bases from J, leaving 12 bases between. The CDR3 DNA sequence: TGTGCCAGCAGTTCCTCCCGGGGGTACGAGCAGTACTTC. Its translation is CASSSSRGYEQYF.

The rearrangement uses TRBV9 and TRBJ2-1; no reliable D call. Trimming shortened V by 7 bases and J by 5 bases, and 7 bases separated the two germline ends. The CDR3 totals 11 residues. Germline CDR1 and CDR2: SGDLS and YYNGEE. Written as DNA, the CDR3 is TGTGCCAGCGGCAGACACAATGAGCAGTTCTTC. Its protein product is CASGRHNEQFF.

The J gene is TRBJ1-2, the V gene TRBV18, with D uncertain. Germline CDR1 and CDR2: KGHSH and LQKENI. V was cut by 2 bases and J by 8 bases, with 15 bases left in between. The CDR3 has 14 amino acids. CDR3 loop: CASSPESGSDGYTF. CDR3 DNA: TGTGCCAGCTCACCAGAAAGCGGATCTGACGGCTACACCTTC.

The chain combines TRBV9 with TRBJ1-1; a possible D gene is TRBD1 (6 bases). V shed 4 bases and J shed 4 bases, with 20 bases lying between them. Germline CDR1 and CDR2: SGDLS and YYNGEE. This CDR3 has 16 residues. This CDR3 is CASSQRGVIGSTEAFF. DNA for the CDR3: TGTGCCAGCAGCCAAAGGGGGGTTATCGGTAGCACTGAAGCTTTCTTT.

V and J are TRBV9 and TRBJ1-4; tentatively, D is TRBD1 (5 bases). Trimming took 2 bases from V and 5 from J, leaving 13 bases between them. The CDR3 covers 15 residues. CDR1 SGDLS and CDR2 YYNGEE come from the germline V gene. The CDR3 bases are TGTGCCAGCAGCGTGGGGCAGGGACCAAATGAAAAACTGTTTTTT. Protein: CASSVGQGPNEKLFF.

The rearrangement uses TRBV27 and TRBJ1-6; D not resolved. The V end lost 4 bases, the J end lost 0 bases, and 4 bases lay between the germline ends. The CDR3 has 14 residues. CDR1 MNHEY and CDR2 SMNVEV come from the germline V gene (reference sequence). CDR3 in DNA: TGTGCCAGCAGTTCCACCTCCTATAATTCACCCCTCCACTTT. Translating gives CASSSTSYNSPLHF.

Regarding this clone: The sample contains more than one DNA sequence encoding this CDR3. The V call is TRBV5-6, the J call TRBJ2-7; the match to TRBD1 covers 7 bases. Germline V gives CDR1 SGHDT, CDR2 YYEEEE. After removal of 0 bases from V and 3 bases from J, the junction contained 3 bases not matched to a gene. The CDR3 runs to 14 residues. CDR3 sequence reads: CASSLGQGRYEQYF. CDR3 in DNA: TGTGCCAGCAGCTTGGGACAGGGACGCTACGAGCAGTACTTC.

V is TRBV28 and J is TRBJ2-2; D not certain. Germline-derived CDR1 and CDR2 are MDHEN and SYDVKM. Trimming left V 2 bases short and J 1 base short, with 8 bases between. The CDR3 has 15 residues. This chain's CDR3 is CASSLTPQNTGELFF. DNA for the CDR3: TGTGCCAGCAGTTTAACACCACAGAACACCGGGGAGCTGTTTTTT.

This rearrangement joins TRBV6-5 to TRBJ1-2; tentative D call: TRBD1 (5 bases). Trimming shortened V by 2 bases and J by 8 bases, and 12 bases separated the two germline ends. CDR3 length: 13 residues. Germline V gene sequence: CDR1 MNHEY, CDR2 SVGAGI. CDR3 loop: CASSYPQGRGYTF. The CDR3 DNA reads TGTGCCAGCAGTTACCCCCAGGGACGGGGCTACACCTTC.

This rearrangement joins TRBV2 to TRBJ2-3; D is undetermined. The CDR3 spans 13 residues. Germline CDR1 and CDR2: SNHLY and FYNNEI. The germline V and J ends were trimmed by 4 bases and 4 bases, with 9 bases remaining between them. CDR3 DNA: TGTGCCAGCAGTGTGGACGAGGCAGATACGCAGTATTTT. Its translation: CASSVDEADTQYF.

The chain links TRBV9 to TRBJ1-3; D unresolved. This CDR3 has 13 amino acids. The V gene lost 3 bases and the J gene lost 4 bases, with 8 bases spanning the gap. In germline, CDR1 is SGDLS, CDR2 YYNGEE. This CDR3 is CASSGRDGNTIYF. The CDR3, as DNA: TGTGCCAGCAGCGGTCGAGACGGAAACACCATATATTTT.

V usage is TRBV7-2 and J usage is TRBJ2-5, with D maybe TRBD1 (5 bases). CDR3 length equals 13 residues. Germline values: CDR1 SGHTA, CDR2 FQGNSA. The V end lost 4 bases, the J end lost 5 bases, and 11 bases lay between the germline ends. The chain's CDR3 is CASSSAGIETQYF. DNA of the CDR3: TGTGCCAGCAGCTCCGCAGGGATTGAGACCCAGTACTTC.

V is TRBV18 and J is TRBJ1-5; D not resolved. V was pared by 1 base and J by 3 bases, with 7 bases between. Germline CDR1 and CDR2: KGHSH and LQKENI. There are 14 residues in the CDR3. The CDR3 coding sequence is TGTGCCAGCTCACCACGTCAATTCAATCAGCCCCAGCATTTT. It encodes CASSPRQFNQPQHF.

The chain links TRBV19 to TRBJ2-2, with 7 nucleotides matching TRBD1. The V and J ends lost 10 bases and 5 bases, in that order; junction bases with no gene match: 4. This CDR3 has 12 amino acids. Looked up from germline, CDR1 is LNHDA and CDR2 is SQIVND (reference sequence). CDR3 residues: CATATGTGELFF. CDR3 bases: TGTGCCACTGCGACAGGGACCGGGGAGCTGTTTTTT. The whole variable domain, filled in from reference TRBV19 and TRBJ2-2, reads DGGITQSPKYLFRKEGQNVTLSCEQNLNHDAMYWYRQDPGQGLRLIYYSQIVNDFQKGDIAEGYSVSREKKESFPLTVTSAQKNPTAFYLCATATGTGELFFGEGSRLTVL.

V is TRBV6-4 and J is TRBJ1-6; TRBD1 matches at 8 bases. The V segment lost 6 bases and the J segment 10 bases; nucleotides outside the gene matches: 8. This CDR3 region has 14 residues. Germline V CDR1 and CDR2: MRHNA, SNTAGT. Here the CDR3 reads CASSETGEGSPLHF. CDR3 nucleotides: TGTGCCAGCAGCGAGACAGGGGAAGGGTCACCCCTCCACTTT.

The chain couples TRBV2 to TRBJ1-1, with D maybe TRBD1 (5 bases). Germline CDR1 reads SNHLY; CDR2 reads FYNNEI. Trimming removed 3 bases from V and 7 bases from J, with 12 bases in between. The CDR3 totals 13 residues. The DNA of the CDR3 is TGTGCCAGCAGTGATGAGGGGAAGGTTGAAGCTTTCTTT. This gives the protein CASSDEGKVEAFF.